This section outlines one T cell receptor (beta chain) sequence together with its context. Germline values: CDR1 LGHNA, CDR2 YSLEER. There are 17 residues in the CDR3. The germline V and J ends were trimmed by 0 bases and 0 bases, with 12 bases remaining between them. Sequenced by immunoSEQ multiplex PCR; TCRdb stores in-frame clones only, minus some. The sample lists about 180,000 clones, under 95% occurring once. The source of the sample is a study of control samples from healthy donors and cancer patients. Material: blood. The receptor comes from a woman in her late teens or twenties in good health. The chain uses TRBV4-3 and TRBJ1-5; D is undetermined. The DNA for the CDR3 is TGCGCCAGCAGCCAAGATGAAATAGCTTATAGCAATCAGCCCCAGCATTTT. This codes for CASSQDEIAYSNQPQHF.